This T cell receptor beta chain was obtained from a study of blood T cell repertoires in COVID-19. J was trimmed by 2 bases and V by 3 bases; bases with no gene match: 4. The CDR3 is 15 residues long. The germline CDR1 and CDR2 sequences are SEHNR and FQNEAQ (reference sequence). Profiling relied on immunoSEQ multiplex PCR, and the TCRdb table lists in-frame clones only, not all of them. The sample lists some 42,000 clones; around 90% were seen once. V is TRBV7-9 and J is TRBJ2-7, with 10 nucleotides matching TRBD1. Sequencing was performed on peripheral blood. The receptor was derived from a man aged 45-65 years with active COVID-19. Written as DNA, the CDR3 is TGTGCCAGCAGCTTCGGGACAGGGGCTACCTACGAGCAGTACTTC. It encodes CASSFGTGATYEQYF.